The clone carrying this TCR beta chain was recorded many times. No antigen is known for it. TCRdb independently ran MiXCR on the multiplex PCR reads; one entry per CDR3 protein. The table lists tens of thousands of distinct CDR3 sequences, around 60% of them singletons. This sample was included in a study of breast tumors, draining lymph nodes, adjacent tissues. This CDR3 comprises 12 residues. The V end lost 3 bases, the J end lost 12 bases, and 13 bases lay between the germline ends. In germline, CDR1 is SGHTS, CDR2 YDEGEE. Findings and limits, study-wide: Compared with lymph nodes, tumors were less diverse; compared with nontumor tissue, more. Most tumor T cells seemingly derive from lymph node, then expand in tumor.

This clonotype was sampled from a female donor with breast cancer. Some clones in this sample may be carry-over from other donors' samples. The sequenced sample was breast tumor tissue. The V call is TRBV5-8, the J call TRBJ2-1, with unresolved D. CDR3 protein: CASSSNFSSQFF. CDR3 bases: TGTGCCAGCAGCTCAAACTTTTCCTCGCAGTTCTTC.